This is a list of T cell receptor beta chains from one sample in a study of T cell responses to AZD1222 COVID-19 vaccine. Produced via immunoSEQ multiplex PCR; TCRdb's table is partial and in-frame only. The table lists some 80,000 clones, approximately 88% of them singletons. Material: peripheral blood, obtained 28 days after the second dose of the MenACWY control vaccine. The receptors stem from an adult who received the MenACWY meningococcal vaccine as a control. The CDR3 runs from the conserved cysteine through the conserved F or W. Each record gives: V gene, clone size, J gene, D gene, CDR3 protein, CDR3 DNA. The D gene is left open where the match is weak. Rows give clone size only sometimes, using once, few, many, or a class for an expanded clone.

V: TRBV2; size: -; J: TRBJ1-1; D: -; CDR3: CASREDSRGEAFF; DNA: TGTGCCAGCAGAGAAGATTCCAGGGGTGAAGCTTTCTTT
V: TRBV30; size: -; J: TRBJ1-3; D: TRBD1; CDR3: CAWSFLGGGNTIYF; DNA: TGTGCCTGGAGTTTTCTAGGGGGCGGAAACACCATATATTTT
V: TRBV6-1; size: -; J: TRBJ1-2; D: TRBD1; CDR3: CASTDRVGIDGYTF; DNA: TGTGCCAGCACCGACAGGGTGGGAATCGATGGCTACACCTTC
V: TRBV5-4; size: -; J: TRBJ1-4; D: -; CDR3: CASSADSSTNEKLFF; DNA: TGTGCCAGCAGCGCAGACAGCTCAACTAATGAAAAACTGTTTTTT
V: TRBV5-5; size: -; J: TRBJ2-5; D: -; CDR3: CASSELGSIRETQYF; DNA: TGTGCCAGCAGCGAACTAGGTTCGATTCGGGAGACCCAGTACTTC
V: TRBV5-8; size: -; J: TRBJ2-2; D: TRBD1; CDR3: CASSLWTGPSNTGELFF; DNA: TGTGCCAGCAGCTTGTGGACAGGGCCTTCTAACACCGGGGAGCTGTTTTTT
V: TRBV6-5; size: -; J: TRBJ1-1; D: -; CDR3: CASSPWPGLFF; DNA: TGTGCCAGCAGTCCCTGGCCTGGTCTCTTCTTT
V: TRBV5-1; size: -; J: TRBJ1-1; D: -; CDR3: CASSWSPDGVQAEAFF; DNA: TGCGCCAGCAGCTGGAGCCCGGACGGAGTTCAGGCTGAAGCTTTCTTT
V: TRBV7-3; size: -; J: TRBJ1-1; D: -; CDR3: CASSFPGANTEAFF; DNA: TGTGCCAGCAGCTTTCCCGGGGCGAACACTGAAGCTTTCTTT
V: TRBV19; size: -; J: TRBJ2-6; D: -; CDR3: CASSILSQTTSGANVLTF; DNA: TGTGCCAGTAGTATACTTTCACAGACCACTAGTGGGGCCAACGTCCTGACTTTC
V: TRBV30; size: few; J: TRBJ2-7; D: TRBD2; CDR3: CAWTPPLAGSYEQYF; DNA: TGTGCCTGGACCCCCCCGCTAGCGGGGTCCTACGAGCAGTACTTC
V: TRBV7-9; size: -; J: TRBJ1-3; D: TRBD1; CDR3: CASSWGQSDTIYF; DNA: TGTGCCAGCAGCTGGGGACAGAGCGACACCATATATTTT
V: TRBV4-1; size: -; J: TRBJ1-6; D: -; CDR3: CASSQDVGEWNSPLHF; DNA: TGCGCCAGCAGCCAAGACGTCGGGGAGTGGAATTCACCCCTCCACTTT
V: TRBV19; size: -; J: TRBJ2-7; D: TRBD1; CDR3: CASSPTPGTGDYEQYF; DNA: TGTGCCAGTAGCCCTACCCCCGGGACAGGGGACTACGAGCAGTACTTC
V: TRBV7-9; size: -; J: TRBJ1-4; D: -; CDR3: CASRRQRNEKLFF; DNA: TGTGCCAGCAGAAGACAGAGAAATGAAAAACTGTTTTTT
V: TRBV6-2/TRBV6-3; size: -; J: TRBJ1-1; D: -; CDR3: CASSYDSVGGGEAFF; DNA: TGTGCCAGCAGTTACGACTCCGTTGGGGGTGGTGAAGCTTTCTTT
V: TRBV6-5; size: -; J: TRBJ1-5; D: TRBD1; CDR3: CASRGRQGEQPQHF; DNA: TGTGCCAGCAGGGGGAGACAGGGGGAGCAGCCCCAGCATTTT
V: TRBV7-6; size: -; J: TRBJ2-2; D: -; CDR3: CASSPNPSDTGELFF; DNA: TGTGCCAGCAGCCCAAACCCCTCGGACACCGGGGAGCTGTTTTTT
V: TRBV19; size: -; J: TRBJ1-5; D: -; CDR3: CASGPGWQPQHF; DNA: TGTGCCAGCGGACCCGGGTGGCAGCCCCAGCATTTT
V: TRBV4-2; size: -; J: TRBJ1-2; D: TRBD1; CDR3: CASSHSGQNYGYTF; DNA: TGTGCCAGCAGCCATTCGGGACAGAACTATGGCTACACCTTC
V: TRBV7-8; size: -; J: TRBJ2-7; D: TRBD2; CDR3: CASSPWGVAGEDEQYF; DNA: TGTGCCAGCAGCCCCTGGGGTGTGGCGGGGGAAGACGAGCAGTACTTC
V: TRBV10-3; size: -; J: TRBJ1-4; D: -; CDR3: CAITARENEKLFF; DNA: TGTGCCATCACCGCCAGGGAAAACGAAAAACTGTTTTTT
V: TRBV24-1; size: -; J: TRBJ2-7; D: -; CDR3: CATSADKSYEQYF; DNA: TGTGCCACCAGTGCCGACAAATCCTACGAGCAGTACTTC
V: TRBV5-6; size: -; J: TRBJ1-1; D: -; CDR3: CASSFNPRTEAFF; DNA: TGTGCCAGCAGCTTTAACCCCCGCACTGAAGCTTTCTTT
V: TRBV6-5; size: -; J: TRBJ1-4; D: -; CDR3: CASSSGRTTNEKLFF; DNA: TGTGCCAGCAGTTCCGGACGGACAACTAATGAAAAACTGTTTTTT
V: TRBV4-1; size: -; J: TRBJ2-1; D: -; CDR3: CASSQDQVGREQFF; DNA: TGCGCCAGCAGCCAAGATCAGGTTGGAAGGGAGCAGTTCTTC
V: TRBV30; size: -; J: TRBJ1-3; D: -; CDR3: CAWSVGLFSGNTIYF; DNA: TGTGCCTGGAGTGTTGGCCTCTTCTCTGGAAACACCATATATTTT
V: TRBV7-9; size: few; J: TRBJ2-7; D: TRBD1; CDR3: CASSSGGQGRTAYEQYF; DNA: TGTGCCAGCAGCTCCGGGGGACAGGGAAGAACGGCCTACGAGCAGTACTTC
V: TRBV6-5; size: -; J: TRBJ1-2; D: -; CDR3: CASRYARDYGYTF; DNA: TGTGCCAGCAGGTACGCGAGAGACTATGGCTACACCTTC
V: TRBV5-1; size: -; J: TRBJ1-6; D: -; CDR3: CASSARAGDNSPLHF; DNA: TGCGCCAGCAGCGCGCGAGCCGGAGATAATTCACCCCTCCACTTT
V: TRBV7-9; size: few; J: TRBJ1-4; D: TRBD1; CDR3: CASSFGQGATNEKLFF; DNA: TGTGCCAGCAGCTTCGGACAGGGCGCAACTAATGAAAAACTGTTTTTT
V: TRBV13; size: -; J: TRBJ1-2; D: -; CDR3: CASSPQGFEGGYTF; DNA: TGTGCCAGCAGCCCACAGGGCTTTGAAGGGGGCTACACCTTC
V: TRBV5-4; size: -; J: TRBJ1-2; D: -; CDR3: CASSLVSGNYGYTF; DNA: TGTGCCAGCAGCTTGGTGTCAGGCAACTATGGCTACACCTTC
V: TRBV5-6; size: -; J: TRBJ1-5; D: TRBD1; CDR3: CASSPGTGGVNQPQHF; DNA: TGTGCCAGCAGCCCCGGGACAGGGGGCGTAAATCAGCCCCAGCATTTT
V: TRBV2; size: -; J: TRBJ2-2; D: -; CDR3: CASSRTGELFF; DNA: TGTGCCAGCAGTAGGACCGGGGAGCTGTTTTTT
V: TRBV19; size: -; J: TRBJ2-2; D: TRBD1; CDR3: CASSGTGVTGELFF; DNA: TGTGCCAGTAGTGGGACAGGAGTTACCGGGGAGCTGTTTTTT
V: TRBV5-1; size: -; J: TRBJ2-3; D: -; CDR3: CASSPTGGGRNTDTQYF; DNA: TGCGCCAGCAGCCCCACCGGGGGTGGGCGTAACACAGATACGCAGTATTTT
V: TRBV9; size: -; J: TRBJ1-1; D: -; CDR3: CASSAPSAGKNTEAFF; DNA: TGTGCCAGCAGCGCCCCTTCGGCGGGGAAGAACACTGAAGCTTTCTTT
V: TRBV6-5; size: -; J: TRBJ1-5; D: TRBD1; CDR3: CASSPGTDSNQPQHF; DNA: TGTGCCAGCAGCCCCGGGACAGATAGCAATCAGCCCCAGCATTTT
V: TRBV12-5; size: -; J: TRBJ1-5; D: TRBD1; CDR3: CASGLQGDYQPQHF; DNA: TGTGCTAGTGGTCTACAGGGGGACTATCAGCCCCAGCATTTT
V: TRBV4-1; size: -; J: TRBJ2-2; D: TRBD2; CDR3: CASSQGAGGFTGELFF; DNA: TGCGCCAGCAGCCAAGGAGCGGGGGGGTTCACCGGGGAGCTGTTTTTT
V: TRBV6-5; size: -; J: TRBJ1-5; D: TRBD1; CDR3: CASRGQGGQPQHF; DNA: TGTGCCAGCAGAGGACAGGGCGGTCAGCCCCAGCATTTT
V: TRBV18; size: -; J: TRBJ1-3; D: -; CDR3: CASSPTRGASSGNTIYF; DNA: TGTGCCAGCTCACCCACCCGGGGAGCCTCCTCTGGAAACACCATATATTTT
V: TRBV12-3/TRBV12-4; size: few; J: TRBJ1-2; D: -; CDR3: CASRSREAYGYTF; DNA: TGTGCCAGCAGGTCCCGAGAGGCCTATGGCTACACCTTC
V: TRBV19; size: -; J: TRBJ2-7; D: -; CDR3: CASSDWGTSYEQYF; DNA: TGTGCCAGTAGCGATTGGGGGACTTCCTACGAGCAGTACTTC
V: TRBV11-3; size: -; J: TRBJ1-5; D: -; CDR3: CARRPRRDSLLNQPQHF; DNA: TGTGCCAGGAGGCCCCGAAGAGACAGTCTACTGAATCAGCCCCAGCATTTT
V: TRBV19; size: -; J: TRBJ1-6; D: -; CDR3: CASRPDGGNNSPLHF; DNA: TGTGCCAGTAGGCCGGACGGAGGGAATAATTCACCCCTCCACTTT
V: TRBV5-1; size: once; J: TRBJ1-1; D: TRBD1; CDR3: CASSIRQGKNTEAFF; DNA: TGCGCCAGCAGCATACGACAGGGCAAAAACACTGAAGCTTTCTTT
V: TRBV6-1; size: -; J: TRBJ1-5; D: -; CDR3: CASSENWGGNQPQHF; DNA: TGTGCCAGCAGTGAAAACTGGGGGGGGAATCAGCCCCAGCATTTT
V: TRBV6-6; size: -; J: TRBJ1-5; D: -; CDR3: CASNSVGGGNQPQHF; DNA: TGTGCCAGCAATTCCGTTGGGGGCGGCAATCAGCCCCAGCATTTT